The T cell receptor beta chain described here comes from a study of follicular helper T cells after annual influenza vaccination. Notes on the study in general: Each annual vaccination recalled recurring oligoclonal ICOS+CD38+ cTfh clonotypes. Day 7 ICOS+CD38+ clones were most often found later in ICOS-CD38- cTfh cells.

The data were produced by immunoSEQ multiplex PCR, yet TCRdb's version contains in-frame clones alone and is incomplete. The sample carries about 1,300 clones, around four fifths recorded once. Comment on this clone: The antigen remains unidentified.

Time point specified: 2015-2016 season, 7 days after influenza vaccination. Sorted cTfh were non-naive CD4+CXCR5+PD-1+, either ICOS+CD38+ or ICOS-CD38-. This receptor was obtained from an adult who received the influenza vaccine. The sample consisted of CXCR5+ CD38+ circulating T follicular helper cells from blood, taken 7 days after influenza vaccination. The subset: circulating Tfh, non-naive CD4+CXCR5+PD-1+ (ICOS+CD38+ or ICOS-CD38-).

The DNA of the CDR3 is TGTGCCAGCAAAGGGGCAGGGGGGGAGAATCAGCCCCAGCATTTT. This sequence encodes CASKGAGGENQPQHF. The chain links TRBV6-5 to TRBJ1-5; 7 bases fit TRBD1. This CDR3 is built from 15 residues. V lost 7 bases to trimming and J lost 4 bases; unmatched junction nucleotides: 10. Germline lookup yields CDR1 MNHEY and CDR2 SVGAGI.